The 17 T cell receptor beta chains below all came from one sample that was sequenced in a study of blood T cell repertoires in COVID-19. Produced via immunoSEQ multiplex PCR; TCRdb's table is partial and in-frame only. Of roughly 360,000 clones in the sample, under 85% are singletons; the top ten hold approximately 5.4%. Sequences were obtained from PBMCs or T cells enriched from blood (not recorded which). The receptors originated from a woman between 50 and 59 years old who had recovered from COVID-19.

This rearrangement joins TRBV12-3 or TRBV12-4 to TRBJ2-5; D gene uncertain. V lost 6 bases to trimming and J lost 5 bases, with 10 bases between them. The CDR3 contains 12 residues. CDR3 amino acids: CASRTYGETQYF. The CDR3 coding sequence is TGTGCCAGCAGGACCTACGGGGAGACCCAGTACTTC.

In its sample, this clone was seen once. The chain employs TRBV7-9 and TRBJ2-7; the D is unclear. Trimming removed 4 bases from V and 3 bases from J, with 4 bases in between. The CDR3 is made up of 11 amino acids. Germline CDR1 reads SEHNR; CDR2 reads FQNEAQ (reference sequence). CDR3 coding DNA: TGTGCCAGCAGCTCGTACTACGAGCAGTACTTC. As protein: CASSSYYEQYF. Full variable domain (remainder filled in from reference TRBV7-9 and TRBJ2-7): DTGVSQNPRHKITKRGQNVTFRCDPISEHNRLYWYRQTLGQGPEFLTYFQNEAQLEKSRLLSDRFSAERPKGSFSTLEIQRTEQGDSAMYLCASSSYYEQYFGPGTRLTVT.

The V and J genes are TRBV6-5 and TRBJ1-1, with 7 bases identical to TRBD1. V gave up 4 bases and J gave up 0 bases; unmatched junction bases: 2. In germline, CDR1 is MNHEY, CDR2 SVGAGI. The CDR3 has 14 amino acids. CDR3 loop: CASSSGGVNTEAFF. The CDR3 coding sequence is TGTGCCAGCAGTTCAGGGGGAGTGAACACTGAAGCTTTCTTT.

This rearrangement joins TRBV4-3 to TRBJ1-1, with 7 nucleotides matching TRBD1. CDR1 LGHNA and CDR2 YSLEER come from the germline V gene. This CDR3 comprises 15 residues. The trim removed 0 bases at V and 5 bases at J, leaving 6 bases unmatched. CDR3 in DNA: TGCGCCAGCAGCCAAGAAGACAGGGATGGGACTGAAGCTTTCTTT. This gives the protein CASSQEDRDGTEAFF.

The rearrangement joins TRBV27 to TRBJ2-7, with no clear D. This CDR3 has 15 amino acids. Germline CDR1 MNHEY, CDR2 SMNVEV (reference sequence). Trimming pared 0 bases from V and 4 bases from J, leaving 13 bases between. CDR3 in amino acids: CASSLSGRITYEQYF. The CDR3 nucleotides read TGTGCCAGCAGTTTATCGGGCAGGATAACATACGAGCAGTACTTC.

The chain couples TRBV11-2 to TRBJ1-1; 11 positions match TRBD1. The V gene end was trimmed by 5 bases and the J gene end by 5 bases; junction bases not matched to a gene: 4. The V gene's germline CDR1 is SGHAT and CDR2 FQNNGV. CDR3 length: 14 amino acids. For the CDR3, the DNA is TGTGCCAGCAGCGTGGACAGGGGGCAGACTGAAGCTTTCTTT. Translation: CASSVDRGQTEAFF.

The chain links TRBV4-1 to TRBJ2-1; 7 bases are shared with TRBD2. The CDR3 is 16 residues long. The germline V gene has CDR1 MGHRA and CDR2 YSYEKL. The V and J ends lost 4 bases and 9 bases, in that order; junction bases with no gene match: 15. DNA for the CDR3: TGCGCCAGCAGCCGGTTTATAGCGGGCGGAGGGGCTGAGCAGTTCTTC. This gives the protein CASSRFIAGGGAEQFF.

The chain joins TRBV6-5 to TRBJ2-7; 7 positions agree with TRBD1. Germline CDR1 MNHEY, CDR2 SVGAGI. V shed 6 bases, J shed 1 base, and the junction held 9 bases outside the gene matches. The CDR3 length is 15 residues. CDR3 nucleotides: TGTGCCAGCAGAAGCCAGTTGACAGGGTCCTACGAGCAGTACTTC. Translating it yields CASRSQLTGSYEQYF.

J is TRBJ1-4 and V is TRBV2; D perhaps matches TRBD1 (6 bases). The CDR3 is 14 residues long. The germline gives CDR1 SNHLY, CDR2 FYNNEI. V dropped 6 bases and J dropped 2 bases, with 10 bases sitting between them. The CDR3 DNA reads TGTGCCAGCAGGGCAGGGGCCACTAATGAAAAACTGTTTTTT. Its protein product is CASRAGATNEKLFF.

This clone was detected once. V is TRBV5-4 and J is TRBJ2-3; 10 nucleotides line up with TRBD2. V shed 4 bases, J shed 3 bases, and the junction held 5 bases outside the gene matches. The CDR3 extends over 15 amino acids. Looked up from germline, CDR1 is SGHNT and CDR2 is YYREEE (reference sequence). Here the CDR3 reads CASSIRTSGTDTQYF. DNA for the CDR3: TGTGCCAGCAGCATACGGACTAGCGGTACAGATACGCAGTATTTT.

The V and J genes are TRBV6-1 and TRBJ2-1; 11 bases align to TRBD2. The trim removed 0 bases at V and 13 bases at J, leaving 5 bases unmatched. The CDR3 extends over 14 amino acids. Germline V CDR1 and CDR2: MNHNS, SASEGT. The CDR3: CASSEAVTSGRQFF. The CDR3 DNA sequence: TGTGCCAGCAGTGAAGCGGTAACTAGCGGGAGACAGTTCTTC.

The chain joins TRBV6-6 to TRBJ1-1; D is perhaps TRBD1 (6 bases). The germline V gene has CDR1 MNHNY and CDR2 SVGAGI (reference sequence). Trimming removed 7 bases at V and 1 base at J, with 19 bases between. The CDR3 contains 16 residues. The CDR3 reads CASIPLGGTKNTEAFF. In DNA form, the CDR3 reads TGTGCCAGCATCCCCTTGGGGGGGACAAAGAACACTGAAGCTTTCTTT.

J is TRBJ1-6 and V is TRBV6-5; TRBD1 aligns across 7 bases. Germline V lookup: CDR1 MNHEY, CDR2 SVGAGI. Trimming cost V 5 bases and J 9 bases; bases outside gene matches: 7. The CDR3 totals 14 residues. The DNA of the CDR3 is TGTGCCAGCAGTCGAGCTAACAGGGGTTCACCCCTCCACTTT. This translates into CASSRANRGSPLHF.

The chain uses TRBV7-2 and TRBJ2-1, with D possibly being TRBD1 (6 bases). Germline V gives CDR1 SGHTA, CDR2 FQGNSA. The CDR3 has 15 amino acids. The ends were cut back, 5 bases at V and 0 bases at J, with 11 bases in the middle. The DNA of the CDR3 is TGTGCCAGCAGCGGGGGCCCTGTCTCCTACAATGAGCAGTTCTTC. The encoded protein is CASSGGPVSYNEQFF. Looking up the rest from reference TRBV7-2 and TRBJ2-1 gives the full variable domain: GAGVSQSPSNKVTEKGKDVELRCDPISGHTALYWYRQSLGQGLEFLIYFQGNSAPDKSGLPSDRFSAERTGGSVSTLTIQRTQQEDSAVYLCASSGGPVSYNEQFFGPGTRLTVL.

CDR3 protein: CASSPRRTSEETQYF. In nucleotides, the CDR3 is TGTGCCAGCAGCCCCCGGCGGACTAGCGAGGAGACCCAGTACTTC. The gene calls are TRBV11-2 and TRBJ2-5; 9 bases agree with TRBD2. The CDR3 is 15 amino acids. J lost 5 bases, V lost 5 bases, and 9 bases had no gene match. CDR1 SGHAT and CDR2 FQNNGV come from the germline V gene.

The rearrangement links TRBV3-1 (or the pseudogene TRBV3-2) to TRBJ2-1; 9 positions agree with TRBD2. The germline V gene has CDR1 LGHDT and CDR2 YNNKEL (reference sequence). V lost 4 bases, J lost 2 bases, and 3 bases stayed unmatched. The CDR3 loop spans 15 amino acids. The CDR3, as DNA: TGTGCCAGCAGCCTACTAGCGGGTACCTACAATGAGCAGTTCTTC. Its protein product is CASSLLAGTYNEQFF.

The gene calls are TRBV5-6 and TRBJ2-7, with TRBD1 matching 9 bases. The CDR3 has 15 amino acids. J gave up 3 bases and V 4 bases, and 8 bases lay outside the gene matches. Germline V lookup: CDR1 SGHDT, CDR2 YYEEEE. The CDR3 protein is CASSALRQGGYEQYF. CDR3 bases: TGTGCCAGCAGCGCACTCCGACAGGGGGGCTACGAGCAGTACTTC.